The next 11 T cell receptor beta chains were all read from a single sample in a study of T cell responses to AZD1222 COVID-19 vaccine. The method was immunoSEQ multiplex PCR; TCRdb's version includes in-frame clones alone and lacks a portion of them. The data hold some 110,000 clones, with around 84% observed a single time. The specimen was peripheral blood, collected 28 days after the second AZD1222 dose. The receptors stem from an adult who received the AZD1222 COVID-19 vaccine.

The chain has TRBV7-9 and TRBJ1-1; D may be TRBD1 (6 bases). This CDR3 comprises 13 residues. V was cut by 5 bases and J by 6 bases, with 13 bases left in between. The germline V gene encodes CDR1 SEHNR and CDR2 FQNEAQ (reference sequence). The CDR3, as DNA: TGTGCCAGCAGCATCGGGACAAACTCTGAAGCTTTCTTT. Protein sequence: CASSIGTNSEAFF.

This clone has a single count. Written as DNA, the CDR3 is TGTGCCAGCAGCTTAGGGACTAGCGGGACTGAGCAGTACTTC. It translates to CASSLGTSGTEQYF. The chain carries TRBV7-9 and TRBJ2-7, with 12 bases fitting TRBD2. This CDR3 has 14 residues. The V segment lost 1 base and the J segment 7 bases; nucleotides outside the gene matches: 2. In germline, CDR1 is SEHNR, CDR2 FQNEAQ (reference sequence).

This rearrangement joins TRBV19 to TRBJ2-7; no firm D call. Per germline, CDR1 LNHDA and CDR2 SQIVND (reference sequence). The CDR3 totals 13 residues. V was trimmed by 4 bases and J by 3 bases, leaving 10 bases between them. CDR3 sequence reads: CASSSGFYYEQYF. The CDR3 DNA is TGTGCCAGTAGTAGCGGATTCTACTACGAGCAGTACTTC.

The rearrangement links TRBV6-2 or TRBV6-3 to TRBJ2-3; TRBD1 agrees at 7 bases. From germline, CDR1 is MNHEY and CDR2 SVGEGT. This CDR3 is built from 15 residues. V gave up 0 bases and J gave up 1 base; unmatched junction bases: 1. CDR3 DNA: TGTGCCAGCAGTTACTCGGACAGGCGCACAGATACGCAGTATTTT. As protein: CASSYSDRRTDTQYF.

This chain uses TRBV19 with TRBJ2-1; D unclear. This CDR3 is built from 11 residues. CDR1 LNHDA and CDR2 SQIVND come from the germline V gene (reference sequence). Trimming removed 6 bases from V and 10 bases from J, with 10 bases in between. The CDR3 DNA reads TGTGCCAGTAGCAGAAAAAGAGAGCAGTTCTTC. Translated, it gives CASSRKREQFF.

The rearrangement joins TRBV30 to TRBJ2-7; D call uncertain. The ends were cut back, 5 bases at V and 4 bases at J, with 12 bases in the middle. The CDR3 consists of 12 residues. The germline gives CDR1 GTSNPN, CDR2 SVGIG (reference sequence). The DNA of the CDR3 is TGTGCCTGGTCGATTCTTGAGTACGAGCAGTACTTC. It is translated as CAWSILEYEQYF.

The V and J genes are TRBV7-2 and TRBJ1-1, with D possibly matching TRBD1 (5 bases). The V end lost 3 bases, the J end lost 1 base, and 6 bases lay between the germline ends. This CDR3 is 13 amino acids long. Germline V CDR1 and CDR2: SGHTA, FQGNSA. The CDR3 is CASSFQGNTEAFF. As DNA, the CDR3 is TGTGCCAGCAGCTTCCAGGGGAACACTGAAGCTTTCTTT.

The V and J genes are TRBV6-2 or TRBV6-3 and TRBJ2-3; TRBD2 might be the D (6 bases). The V end was cut by 2 bases, the J end by 2 bases, with 11 bases between. The CDR3 sequence is 15 residues long. The germline CDR1 and CDR2 sequences are MNHEY and SVGEGT. The CDR3 nucleotides are TGTGCCAGCAGTTACGGCGGAGGGGACACAGATACGCAGTATTTT. Translated, it gives CASSYGGGDTDTQYF.

The rearrangement uses TRBV7-9 and TRBJ1-3; no reliable D call. The CDR3 runs 14 residues. Trimming took off 2 bases at V and 1 base at J, with 6 bases between the two ends. In germline, CDR1 is SEHNR, CDR2 FQNEAQ (reference sequence). The CDR3 bases are TGTGCCAGCAGCTTAAGTGCATCTGGAAACACCATATATTTT. Its translation: CASSLSASGNTIYF.

The CDR3 protein is CASEPSGGSGNTIYF. The CDR3 nucleotides are TGTGCCAGCGAACCTTCGGGAGGCTCTGGAAACACCATATATTTT. The chain couples TRBV7-2 to TRBJ1-3; D gene uncertain. The V end lost 8 bases, the J end lost 0 bases, and 14 bases lay between the germline ends. The CDR3 covers 15 residues. CDR1 SGHTA and CDR2 FQGNSA come from the germline V gene.

This clone has a handful of counts. The genes are TRBV3-1 (or the pseudogene TRBV3-2) and TRBJ2-7; 9 nucleotides agree with TRBD2. CDR1 and CDR2 (germline): LGHDT, YNNKEL (reference sequence). V lost 1 base to trimming and J lost 4 bases; unmatched junction nucleotides: 11. The CDR3 is made up of 17 amino acids. Here the CDR3 DNA reads TGTGCCAGCAGCCAAGTGAAACGGCGGGAGGGCCGGTACGAGCAGTACTTC. This codes for CASSQVKRREGRYEQYF.